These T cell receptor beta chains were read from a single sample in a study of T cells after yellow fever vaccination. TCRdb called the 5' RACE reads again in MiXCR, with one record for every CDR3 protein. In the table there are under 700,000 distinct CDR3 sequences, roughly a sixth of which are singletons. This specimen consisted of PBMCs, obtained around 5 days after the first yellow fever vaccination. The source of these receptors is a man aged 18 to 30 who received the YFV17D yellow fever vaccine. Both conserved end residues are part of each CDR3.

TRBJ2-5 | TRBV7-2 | CASSIQGLEETQYF
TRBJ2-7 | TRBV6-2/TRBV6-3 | CASSSAATGTYEQYF
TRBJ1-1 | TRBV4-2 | CASSQDWRYRVGTEAFF
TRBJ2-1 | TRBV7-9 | CASSLGPKYSYNEQFF
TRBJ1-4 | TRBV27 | CASSLSRDPTNEKLFF
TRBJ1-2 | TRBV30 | CAWSVRTGGGYTF
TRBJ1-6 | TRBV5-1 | CASSLDRGALNSWNSPLHF
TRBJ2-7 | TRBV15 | CATSRQGFMGEQYF
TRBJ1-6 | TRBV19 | CASSANRDSPLHF
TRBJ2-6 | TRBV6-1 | CASSASRDGANVLTF
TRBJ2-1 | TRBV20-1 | CSAADLEGVEGQFF
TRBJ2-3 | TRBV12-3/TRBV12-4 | CASSRPGVAGATDTQYF
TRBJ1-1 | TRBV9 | CASSGQGRTEAFF
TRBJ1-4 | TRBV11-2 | CASSLDRWAATNEKLFF
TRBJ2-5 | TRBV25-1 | CASQEGLQETQYF
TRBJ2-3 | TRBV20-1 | CSATTDTQYF
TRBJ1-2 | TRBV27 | CASSPSWNYGYTF
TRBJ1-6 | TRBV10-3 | CAINFDPNSPLHF
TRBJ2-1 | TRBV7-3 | CASGYSSLSYNEQFF
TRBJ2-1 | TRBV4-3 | CASSQDYNSYNEQFF
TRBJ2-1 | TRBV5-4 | CATRTGQPTYNEQFF
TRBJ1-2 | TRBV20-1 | CSARAQEQGPYGYTF
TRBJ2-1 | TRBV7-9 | CASTLGQGIYNEQFF
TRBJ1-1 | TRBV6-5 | CASSTDRGTEAFF
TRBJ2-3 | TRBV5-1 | CASKEGGDTQYF
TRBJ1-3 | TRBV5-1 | CASSAEGANTIYF
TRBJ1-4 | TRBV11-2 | CASSPRALGEKLFF
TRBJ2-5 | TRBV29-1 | CSVELAVPRETQYF
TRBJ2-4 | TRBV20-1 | CSARARNIQYF
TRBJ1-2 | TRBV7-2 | CASSYRIYYGYTF
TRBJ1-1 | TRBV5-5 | CASSALPLRRNTEAFF
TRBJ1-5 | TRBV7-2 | CASSSTRDPNQPQHF
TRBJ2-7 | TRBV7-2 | CASRDTTGGYEQYF
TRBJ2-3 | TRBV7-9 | CASSTGTSGTTDTQYF
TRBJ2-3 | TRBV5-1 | CASSSWAVLDTQYF